These T cell receptor beta chains were read from a single sample in a study of high-grade serous ovarian cancer treatment subgroups. Using immunoSEQ multiplex PCR, the repertoire was profiled, and TCRdb retains in-frame clones only, with some absent. The sample contains some 2,800 clones, roughly 70% of which appear only once. Specimen: tumor tissue. Receptors were obtained from a human donor with high-grade serous ovarian cancer. CDR3s include the opening cysteine and the closing phenylalanine or tryptophan. Fields, in order: J gene, V gene, D gene, CDR3 length, clone size, CDR3 protein, CDR3 DNA. A D gene is named only where the DNA matches it firmly. The listing skips clone size in some rows; elsewhere it reads once, few, many or a size class.

>TRBJ1-2|TRBV19|-|12|-
CASSIEDYGYTF
TGTGCCAGTAGTATCGAAGACTATGGCTACACCTTC
>TRBJ2-7|TRBV27|TRBD1|15|-
CASSLFGAGGYEQYF
TGTGCCAGCAGTTTATTCGGGGCAGGGGGATACGAGCAGTACTTC
>TRBJ1-5|TRBV12-5|-|15|once
CASGLGGGSNQPQHF
TGTGCTAGTGGTTTGGGGGGGGGAAGCAATCAGCCCCAGCATTTT
>TRBJ2-7|TRBV23-1|-|14|-
CASSHLPDGYEQYF
TGCGCCAGCAGTCACCTCCCTGACGGCTACGAGCAGTACTTC
>TRBJ2-5|TRBV5-6|TRBD2|15|-
CASSFGYGGQETQYF
TGTGCCAGCAGCTTCGGTTACGGGGGGCAAGAGACCCAGTACTTC
>TRBJ1-3|TRBV6-1|TRBD1|15|-
CASRDYTGAGNTIYF
TGTGCCAGCAGGGACTATACAGGGGCTGGAAACACCATATATTTT
>TRBJ1-5|TRBV28|-|14|-
CASSFLDSNQPQHF
TGTGCCAGCAGTTTTTTAGATAGCAATCAGCCCCAGCATTTT
>TRBJ1-5|TRBV6-1|TRBD1|15|-
CASRGQGGGNQPQHF
TGTGCCAGCAGAGGACAGGGGGGCGGCAATCAGCCCCAGCATTTT
>TRBJ2-7|TRBV28|-|15|-
CASSLPGQPAMEQYF
TGTGCCAGCAGTTTGCCCGGGCAGCCCGCAATGGAGCAGTACTTC
>TRBJ2-3|TRBV18|TRBD1|18|-
CASSPFAVDRVSTATQYF
TGTGCCAGCTCACCATTCGCCGTGGACAGGGTTTCAACTGCTACGCAGTATTTT
>TRBJ2-3|TRBV6-6|-|14|once
CASSSPSPGDTQYF
TGTGCCAGCAGTTCCCCTTCCCCGGGAGATACGCAGTATTTT
>TRBJ2-5|TRBV5-1|-|13|-
CASSLGLQETQYF
TGCGCCAGCAGCTTGGGGCTTCAAGAGACCCAGTACTTC
>TRBJ1-2|TRBV20-1|-|11|-
CSARPGFGYTF
TGCAGTGCTAGACCAGGATTCGGCTACACCTTC
>TRBJ1-5|TRBV4-3|-|14|-
CASSQEPGKPPQHF
TGCGCCAGCAGCCAGGAACCAGGGAAACCACCCCAGCATTTT
>TRBJ2-7|TRBV28|-|15|-
CASSLPASPPYEQYF
TGTGCCAGCAGTTTACCGGCCTCCCCGCCGTACGAGCAGTACTTC
>TRBJ2-7|TRBV11-2|-|13|-
CASSSTRGYEQYF
TGTGCCAGCAGCTCCACCAGGGGCTACGAGCAGTACTTC
>TRBJ1-1|TRBV28|-|15|-
CASSFPGHPNTEAFF
TGTGCCAGCAGTTTCCCGGGACACCCGAACACTGAAGCTTTCTTT
>TRBJ1-1|TRBV11-2|TRBD1|15|-
CASSPDQGAGTEAFF
TGTGCCAGCAGCCCCGACCAGGGGGCTGGAACTGAAGCTTTCTTT
>TRBJ1-1|TRBV18|-|15|-
CASSPGMGEATEAFF
TGTGCCAGCTCACCAGGGATGGGGGAGGCCACTGAAGCTTTCTTT
>TRBJ2-4|TRBV6-1|-|13|-
CASRDGTKNIQYF
TGTGCCAGCAGAGACGGCACCAAAAACATTCAGTACTTC
>TRBJ2-3|TRBV28|TRBD1|15|-
CASSGPGQPLDTQYF
TGTGCCAGCAGTGGTCCGGGACAGCCGTTAGATACGCAGTATTTT
>TRBJ2-3|TRBV10-3|-|13|-
CAISLVSADTQYF
TGTGCCATCAGTTTGGTTTCGGCAGATACGCAGTATTTT
>TRBJ2-1|TRBV28|-|13|-
CASWGSAYNEQFF
TGTGCCAGCTGGGGGTCGGCTTACAATGAGCAGTTCTTC
>TRBJ2-7|TRBV28|-|15|-
CASSPPGLPLYEQYF
TGTGCCAGCAGCCCCCCAGGGCTTCCCCTGTACGAGCAGTACTTC
>TRBJ1-1|TRBV5-6|-|14|-
CASSPLELNTEAFF
TGTGCCAGCAGCCCCTTGGAGTTGAACACTGAAGCTTTCTTT
>TRBJ2-7|TRBV5-1|-|12|-
CASSGERDEQYF
TGCGCCAGCAGCGGGGAACGGGATGAGCAGTACTTC
>TRBJ1-1|TRBV2|-|14|-
CASSFGTWNTEAFF
TGTGCCAGCAGTTTTGGGACCTGGAACACTGAAGCTTTCTTT